The entry that follows covers one T cell receptor beta chain sequence. Authors' processing steps: Reference gene primer amplification yielded estimated nucleated cell counts. The data were produced by immunoSEQ multiplex PCR, yet TCRdb's version contains in-frame clones alone and is incomplete. Clonal size and the V and J genes are those of that table, whereas D and trimming came from the DNA. The sample has about 250,000 clones; roughly 82% are singletons. The sample belongs to a study of blood T cell repertoires in COVID-19. Study-level information: COVID-19 samples collected from the United States, Italy and Spain covered acute and convalescent phases.

The sequence came from a woman of 80 years or more with COVID-19, enrolled during active disease. Sequenced: peripheral blood.

Here the CDR3 reads CASSLVIGGNTEAFF. Written as DNA, the CDR3 is TGTGCCAGCAGCTTAGTGATAGGGGGGAACACTGAAGCTTTCTTT. The gene calls are TRBV7-6 and TRBJ1-1; weak D call: TRBD1 (6 bases). Trimming stripped 1 base from V and 1 base from J, with 10 bases between. Germline V gives CDR1 SGHVS, CDR2 FNYEAQ. This CDR3 region has 15 residues.